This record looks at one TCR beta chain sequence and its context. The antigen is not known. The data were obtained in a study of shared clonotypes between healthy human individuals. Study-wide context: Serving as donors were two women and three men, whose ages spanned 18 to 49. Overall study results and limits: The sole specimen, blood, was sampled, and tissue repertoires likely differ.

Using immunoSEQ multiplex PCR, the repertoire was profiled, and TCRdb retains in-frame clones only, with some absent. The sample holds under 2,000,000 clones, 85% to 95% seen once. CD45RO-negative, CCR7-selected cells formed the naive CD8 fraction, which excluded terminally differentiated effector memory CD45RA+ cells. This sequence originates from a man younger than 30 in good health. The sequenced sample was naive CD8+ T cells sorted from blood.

The CDR3 coding sequence is TGTGCCAGCAGCTTAGGCGAGCCCAGCGGGGCGGGGCAAGAGACCCAGTACTTC. This translates into CASSLGEPSGAGQETQYF. The chain combines TRBV13 with TRBJ2-5, with TRBD2 identical over 7 bases. The CDR3 spans 18 residues. The germline CDR1 and CDR2 sequences are PRHDT and FYEKMQ (reference sequence). The V and J ends lost 0 bases and 2 bases, in that order; junction bases with no gene match: 12. The whole variable domain, remainder taken from reference TRBV13 and TRBJ2-5, is AAGVIQSPRHLIKEKRETATLKCYPIPRHDTVYWYQQGPGQDPQFLISFYEKMQSDKGSIPDRFSAQQFSDYHSELNMSSLELGDSALYFCASSLGEPSGAGQETQYFGPGTRLLVL.